Detailed here is one T cell receptor (beta chain). Seattle patients were enrolled during active infection and followed longitudinally. The data were taken from a study of blood T cell repertoires in COVID-19. About the research overall: Researchers got acute and convalescent COVID-19 samples from the United States, Italy and Spain. The analysed material was cDNA or gDNA that came from T cells, B-cell-depleted T cells, or PBMCs.

Per the study methods: Reference gene primer amplification gave nucleated cell count estimates. Assay: immunoSEQ multiplex PCR; the TCRdb copy retains only in-frame clones and omits some. V and J calls and clone size come straight from that table; D and trimming were deduced from the DNA. This sample has around 140,000 clones, with 84% found just once. The ends were cut back, 5 bases at V and 3 bases at J, with 17 bases in the middle. The CDR3 runs 16 residues. CDR1 is SGHAT, CDR2 FQNNGV, per germline. The genes are TRBV11-2 and TRBJ1-3; possible D gene TRBD1, 6 bases. The sequence was collected from a man in his thirties or forties with COVID-19, enrolled during active disease. Material: peripheral blood. The CDR3 DNA sequence: TGTGCCAGCAGCCAAGGCGCGGGGGCTGGTGGAAACACCATATATTTT. Amino acid sequence: CASSQGAGAGGNTIYF.